This T cell receptor (beta chain) originates from a study of T cell changes during pregnancy in multiple sclerosis. The CDR3 runs 16 residues. Germline-derived CDR1 and CDR2 are LNHDA and SQIVND (reference sequence). V lost 6 bases to trimming and J lost 1 base, with 15 bases between them. Produced via immunoSEQ multiplex PCR; TCRdb's table is partial and in-frame only. This table holds 28,000 or so clones, more than 70% found once. The chain joins TRBV19 to TRBJ2-2, with a weak D call TRBD1 (6 bases). This clonotype was sampled from a female donor with multiple sclerosis, enrolled in a pregnancy study. The sequencing used CD8+ T cells from peripheral blood mononuclear cells, collected in the second trimester of pregnancy. This chain's CDR3 is CASRNRGHLNTGELFF. The CDR3 DNA follows: TGTGCCAGTAGAAATAGGGGACACTTGAACACCGGGGAGCTGTTTTTT.